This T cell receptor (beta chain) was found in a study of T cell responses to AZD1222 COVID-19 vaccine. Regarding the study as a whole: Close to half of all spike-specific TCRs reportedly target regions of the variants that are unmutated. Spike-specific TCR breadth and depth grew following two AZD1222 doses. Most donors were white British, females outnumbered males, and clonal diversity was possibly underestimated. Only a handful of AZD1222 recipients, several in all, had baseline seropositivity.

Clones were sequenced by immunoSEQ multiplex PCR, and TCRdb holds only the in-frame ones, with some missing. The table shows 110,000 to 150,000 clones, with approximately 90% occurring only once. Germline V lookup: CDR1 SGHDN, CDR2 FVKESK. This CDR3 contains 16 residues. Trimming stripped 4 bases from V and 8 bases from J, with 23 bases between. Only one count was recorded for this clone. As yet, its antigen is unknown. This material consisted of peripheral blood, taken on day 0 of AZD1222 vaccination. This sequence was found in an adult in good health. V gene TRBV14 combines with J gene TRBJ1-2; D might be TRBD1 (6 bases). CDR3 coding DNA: TGTGCCAGCAGCCCCCGAAAGACAGGAAATTCGAGGGGCTACACCTTC. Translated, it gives CASSPRKTGNSRGYTF.